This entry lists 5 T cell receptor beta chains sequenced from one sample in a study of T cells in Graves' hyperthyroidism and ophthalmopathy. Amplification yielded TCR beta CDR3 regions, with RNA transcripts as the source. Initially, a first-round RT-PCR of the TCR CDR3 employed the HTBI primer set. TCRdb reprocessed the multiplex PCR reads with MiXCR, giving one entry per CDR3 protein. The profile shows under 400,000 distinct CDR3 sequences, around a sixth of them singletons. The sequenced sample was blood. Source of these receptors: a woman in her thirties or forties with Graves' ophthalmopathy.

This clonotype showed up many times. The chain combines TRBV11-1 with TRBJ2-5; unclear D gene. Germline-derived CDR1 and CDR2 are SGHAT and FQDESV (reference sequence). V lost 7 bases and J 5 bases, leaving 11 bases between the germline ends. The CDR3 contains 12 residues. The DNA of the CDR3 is TGTGCCAGCACCGCGACGTCGGAGACCCAGTACTTC. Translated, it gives CASTATSETQYF.

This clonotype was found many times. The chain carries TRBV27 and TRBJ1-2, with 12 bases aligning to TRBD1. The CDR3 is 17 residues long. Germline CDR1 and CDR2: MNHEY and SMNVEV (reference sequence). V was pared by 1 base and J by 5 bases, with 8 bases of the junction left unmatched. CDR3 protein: CASSLFGTGGTGYGYTF. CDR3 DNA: TGTGCCAGCAGTTTATTCGGGACAGGGGGCACGGGATATGGCTACACCTTC.

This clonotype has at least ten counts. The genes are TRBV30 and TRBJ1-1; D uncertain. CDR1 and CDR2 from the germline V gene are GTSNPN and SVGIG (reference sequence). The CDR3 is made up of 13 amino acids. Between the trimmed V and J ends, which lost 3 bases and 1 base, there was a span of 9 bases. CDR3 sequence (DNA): TGTGCCTGGAGAAGGAGCGGGAACACTGAAGCTTTCTTT. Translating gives CAWRRSGNTEAFF.

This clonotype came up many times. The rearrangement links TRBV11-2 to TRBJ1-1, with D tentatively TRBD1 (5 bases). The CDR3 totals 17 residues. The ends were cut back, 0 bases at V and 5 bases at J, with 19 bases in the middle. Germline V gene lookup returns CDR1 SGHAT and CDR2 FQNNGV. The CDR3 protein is CASSLDLPGFLDTEAFF. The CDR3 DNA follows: TGTGCCAGCAGCTTAGATCTGCCAGGGTTTTTGGATACTGAAGCTTTCTTT. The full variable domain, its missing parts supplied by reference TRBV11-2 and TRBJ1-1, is EAGVAQSPRYKIIEKRQSVAFWCNPISGHATLYWYQQILGQGPKLLIQFQNNGVVDDSQLPKDRFSAERLKGVDSTLKIQPAKLEDSAVYLCASSLDLPGFLDTEAFFGQGTRLTVV.

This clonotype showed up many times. Written as DNA, the CDR3 is TGTGCCAGCAGCTCCCCACAGGGTTTAACCTACGAGCAGTACTTC. It yields the protein CASSSPQGLTYEQYF. The chain is built from TRBV7-3 and TRBJ2-7; TRBD1 might be the D (6 bases). The CDR3 sequence is 15 residues long. Germline values: CDR1 SGHTA, CDR2 FQGTGA. The germline V and J ends were trimmed by 4 bases and 2 bases, with 15 bases remaining between them.